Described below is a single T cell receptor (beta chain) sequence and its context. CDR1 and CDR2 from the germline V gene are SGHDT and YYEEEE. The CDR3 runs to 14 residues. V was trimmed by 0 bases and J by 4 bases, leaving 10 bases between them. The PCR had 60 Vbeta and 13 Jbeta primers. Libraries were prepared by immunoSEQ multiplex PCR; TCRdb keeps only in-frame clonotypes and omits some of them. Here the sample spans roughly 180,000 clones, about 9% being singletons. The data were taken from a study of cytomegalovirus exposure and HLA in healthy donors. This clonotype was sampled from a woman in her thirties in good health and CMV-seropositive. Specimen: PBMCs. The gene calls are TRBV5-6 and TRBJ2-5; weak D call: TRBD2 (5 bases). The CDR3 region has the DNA TGTGCCAGCAGCTTGGATGGGGAGACAGAGACCCAGTACTTC. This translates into CASSLDGETETQYF.